This T cell receptor (beta chain) came from a study of patients and donors after allogeneic stem cell transplantation (TCRdb year 2020). Concerning this clonotype: It has no known antigen specificity. Per-nucleotide qualities are absent, and no much larger clonotype sits a single base away.

The library was obtained by RT-PCR. Sequencing was performed on a NextSeq 550. TCRdb cleaned the public reads at Q25 with fastp, built clones with MiXCR and kept in-frame beta chains. Rows with a matching CDR3 protein are joined into one entry that keeps the most common DNA and genes. A total of over 200,000 distinct CDR3 sequences appear in this sample, around 40% of them only once. The leading ten clones occupy roughly 11% of the sample. V is reduced by 4 bases and J by 0 bases, leaving a spacing of 10 bases between them. The CDR3 contains 14 residues, cysteine and phenylalanine counted. Only CDR3 DNA remains: 42 bases, in frame from the first base. As encoded in the germline V gene (reference sequence), CDR1 is MNHEY while CDR2 is SMNVEV.

Sequencing was performed on blood, either unsorted or a sorted T cell fraction (not recorded which). This receptor chain uses TRBV27 and TRBJ2-7, with the identity of the D gene unclear. This sequence was found in a human donor who was either an allogeneic HSCT recipient or a stem cell or donor lymphocyte infusion donor (not recorded which). It is not recorded whose cells these are; they may come from a transplant donor. DNA sequence: TGTGCCAGCAGTTGGGCCCTGAGCTCCTACGAGCAGTACTTC. Translated, this is CASSWALSSYEQYF.